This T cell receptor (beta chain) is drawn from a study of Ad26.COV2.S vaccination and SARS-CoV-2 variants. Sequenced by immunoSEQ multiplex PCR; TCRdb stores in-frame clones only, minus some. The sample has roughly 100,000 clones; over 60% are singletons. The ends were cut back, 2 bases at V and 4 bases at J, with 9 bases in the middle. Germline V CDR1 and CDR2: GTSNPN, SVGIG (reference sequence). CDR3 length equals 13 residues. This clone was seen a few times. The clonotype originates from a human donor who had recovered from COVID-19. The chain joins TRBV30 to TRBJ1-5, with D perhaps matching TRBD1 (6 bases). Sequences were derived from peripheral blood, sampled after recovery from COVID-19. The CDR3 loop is CAWSKQGNQPQHF. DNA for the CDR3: TGTGCCTGGAGTAAACAGGGAAATCAGCCCCAGCATTTT. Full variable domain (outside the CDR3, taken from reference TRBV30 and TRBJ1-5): SQTIHQWPATLVQPVGSPLSLECTVEGTSNPNLYWYRQAAGRGLQLLFYSVGIGQISSEVPQNLSASRPQDRQFILSSKKLLLSDSGFYLCAWSKQGNQPQHFGDGTRLSIL.